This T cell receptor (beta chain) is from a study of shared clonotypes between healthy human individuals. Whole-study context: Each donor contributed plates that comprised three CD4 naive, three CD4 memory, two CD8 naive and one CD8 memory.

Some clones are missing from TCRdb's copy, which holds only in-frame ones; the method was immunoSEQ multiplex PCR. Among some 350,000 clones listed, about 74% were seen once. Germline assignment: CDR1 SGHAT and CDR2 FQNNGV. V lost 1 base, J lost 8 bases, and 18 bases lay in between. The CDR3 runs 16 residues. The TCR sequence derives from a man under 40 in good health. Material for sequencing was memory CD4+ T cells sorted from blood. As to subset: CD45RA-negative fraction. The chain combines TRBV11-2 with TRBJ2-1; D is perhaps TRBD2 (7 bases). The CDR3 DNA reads TGTGCCAGCAGCTTAGCTTGGGGGGGGCGGGTTTATGAGCAGTTCTTC. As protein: CASSLAWGGRVYEQFF. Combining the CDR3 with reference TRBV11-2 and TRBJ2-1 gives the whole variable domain EAGVAQSPRYKIIEKRQSVAFWCNPISGHATLYWYQQILGQGPKLLIQFQNNGVVDDSQLPKDRFSAERLKGVDSTLKIQPAKLEDSAVYLCASSLAWGGRVYEQFFGPGTRLTVL.